This TCR beta chain appears in the sequencing data of a study of tumor and adjacent non-tumor tissue in lung cancer. This clonotype was seen just once. Its antigen is still unknown. A junction end diverges from the germline sequence, so it may reflect a read error. The study, taken as a whole, reports: Patients with more diverse tumor TCRs had worse survival.

The template was RNA from unsorted bulk tissue. The normal lung tissue was taken more than 3 cm from the tumor edge. Three rounds of nested PCR, following a modified ARM-PCR protocol, produced the TCRbeta library. TCRdb fed the multiplex PCR reads into MiXCR, producing one record per CDR3 protein. In the table there are some 99,000 distinct CDR3 sequences, 62% of which are singletons. From germline, CDR1 is SGHAT and CDR2 FQNNGV. This CDR3 has 12 amino acids. The material sequenced was distant non-tumor lung tissue. The chain carries TRBV11-2 and TRBJ2-5; D gene unclear. The receptor was derived from a man aged 60 to 75 with non-small cell lung cancer. DNA of the CDR3: TGTGCCAACAGCGCATCCCAAGTGACCCAGTACTTT. It codes for CANSASQVTQYF.